This TCR beta chain was captured by sequencing in a study of cytomegalovirus exposure and HLA in healthy donors. Study-level results: Some V segments, including TRBV6-2 and TRBV6-3, were excluded as indistinguishable. The authors judged a highly shared variant cluster likely a sequencing artifact. Common viral pathogens seemed, in a later analysis, to connect with several of the most significant clusters.

The CDR3 has 12 residues. Germline assignment: CDR1 SNHLY and CDR2 FYNNEI. Remarks on this clone: Its antigen is unidentified.

The PCR used 60 Vbeta and 13 Jbeta primers. The method was immunoSEQ multiplex PCR; TCRdb's version includes in-frame clones alone and lacks a portion of them. The sample carries 100,000 to 150,000 clones, approximately 83% recorded once. The source material was PBMCs. J is TRBJ2-5 and V is TRBV2, with TRBD2 identical over 7 bases. The assigned J gene may be wrong: the sequence end matches TRBJ2-7 better. The receptor comes from a girl aged 2 to 9 in good health and CMV-seronegative. The CDR3 DNA sequence: TGTGCCAGCGGGACTACCACCTACGAGCAGTACTTC. This translates into CASGTTTYEQYF.